This T cell receptor beta chain was identified during a study of T cell changes during pregnancy in multiple sclerosis. The table came from immunoSEQ multiplex PCR; TCRdb's copy has only in-frame clones and leaves some out. The sample has some 49,000 clones, about 90% seen once. The V gene end was trimmed by 5 bases and the J gene end by 5 bases; junction bases not matched to a gene: 5. The CDR3 runs 15 residues. Germline CDR1 is SGHTA and CDR2 is FQGNSA. The chain has TRBV7-2 and TRBJ1-6, with 8 bases lining up with TRBD1. The sequenced sample was CD4+ T cells from peripheral blood mononuclear cells, obtained in the second trimester of pregnancy. The receptor comes from a female donor in good health, enrolled as a control in a pregnancy study. The CDR3, as DNA: TGTGCCAGCAGCGCACGACAGGGGCATAATTCACCCCTCCACTTT. As protein: CASSARQGHNSPLHF.